The 23 T cell receptor beta chains listed next were all sequenced from one sample in a study of T cell clusters in autoimmune cytopenias (dated by TCRdb to about 2019). Sequencing instrument: Illumina MiSeq. To amplify TRB rearrangements, a touch-down multiplex PCR protocol was run with the TRB-A and TRB-B primer pools combined in a single tube. After the reads were reprocessed by TCRdb, one entry was made per CDR3 protein sequence, with no DNA. The sample table gives 5,200 or so distinct CDR3 sequences. Around 35% of the sample is taken by the ten largest. For each sample, TRB amplification used 250 ng of peripheral blood genomic DNA, equal to some 37,000 genome equivalents. These sequences were also reported in another study, on T cell repertoires in aging, cancer and after chemotherapy.

The sample consisted of peripheral blood. The receptor set was obtained from a human donor in good health.

By frequency, this clonotype is medium-sized (0.01 to 0.1%). The rearrangement uses TRBV19 and TRBJ2-7; TCRdb picks TRBD1, but there is no DNA to check that call. The CDR3 extends over 14 amino acids. Germline CDR1 and CDR2: LNHDA and SQIVND (reference sequence). The CDR3 sequence is CASSGQGSSYEQYF.

The chain links TRBV19 to TRBJ1-1; there is no DNA to check the TCRdb D call of TRBD1. CDR1 is LNHDA and CDR2 is SQIVND in the germline V gene (reference sequence). The length of the CDR3 is 14 residues. CDR3 region: CASSKGTLGAEAFF. Complete variable domain (other parts from reference TRBV19 and TRBJ1-1): DGGITQSPKYLFRKEGQNVTLSCEQNLNHDAMYWYRQDPGQGLRLIYYSQIVNDFQKGDIAEGYSVSREKKESFPLTVTSAQKNPTAFYLCASSKGTLGAEAFFGQGTRLTVV.

The chain uses TRBV6-1 and TRBJ2-1; without DNA, the TCRdb call of TRBD1 cannot be checked. The germline V gene encodes CDR1 MNHNS and CDR2 SASEGT. The CDR3 has 13 residues. CDR3 loop: CASSGTTYNEQFF.

This clonotype is medium-sized by frequency. The chain links TRBV30 to TRBJ1-3. This CDR3 has 16 amino acids. Germline V lookup: CDR1 GTSNPN, CDR2 SVGIG (reference sequence). This chain's CDR3 is CAWSVSQRDSGNTIYF.

The V gene is TRBV7-2, the J gene TRBJ1-2; the D call from TCRdb, TRBD1, cannot be confirmed without DNA. Germline V gene data show CDR1 as SGHTA and CDR2 as FQGNSA. This CDR3 has 15 residues. The chain's CDR3 is CASSSPVYLYYGYTF.

The chain recombines TRBV5-4 with TRBJ2-3; the TRBD1 assignment by TCRdb is unverifiable without DNA. The CDR3 is 14 residues long. The V gene's germline CDR1 is SGHNT and CDR2 YYREEE (reference sequence). CDR3 loop: CASSLGAGSDTQYF.

The CDR3 protein is CASSEEARSSGNTIYF. The J gene is TRBJ1-3, the V gene TRBV18; checking the TCRdb D call of TRBD1 is not possible without DNA. There are 16 residues in the CDR3. Per the germline V gene, CDR1 is KGHSH and CDR2 is LQKENI.

By frequency, this clonotype is large. This chain links TRBV29-1 with TRBJ2-3; TCRdb's D call, TRBD1, is unchecked because there is no DNA. Germline CDR1 is SQVTM and CDR2 is ANQGSEA. The CDR3 is made up of 12 amino acids. CDR3 sequence: CSVGPPTDTQYF.

This clonotype registers medium-sized by frequency. J is TRBJ2-3 and V is TRBV6-4. There are 14 residues in the CDR3. Looked up from germline, CDR1 is MRHNA and CDR2 is SNTAGT. CDR3 protein: CASSEGLAADTQYF.

V and J are TRBV6-1 and TRBJ1-3; TCRdb's assignment of TRBD1 cannot be checked, as there is no DNA. The CDR3 is 15 residues long. CDR1 and CDR2 (germline): MNHNS, SASEGT. CDR3 in amino acids: CASSDGQASGNTIYF.

The rearrangement joins TRBV11-1 to TRBJ1-1; checking the TCRdb D call of TRBD1 is not possible without DNA. The CDR3 extends over 13 amino acids. Germline CDR1 is SGHAT and CDR2 is FQDESV (reference sequence). The chain's CDR3 is CASSSTRTGEAFF.

This chain connects TRBV19 to TRBJ1-1; without DNA, the TCRdb call of TRBD1 cannot be checked. This CDR3 contains 13 residues. CDR1 is LNHDA and CDR2 is SQIVND in the germline V gene (reference sequence). CDR3 sequence: CASTRTVNTEAFF. The full variable domain, its missing parts supplied by reference TRBV19 and TRBJ1-1, is DGGITQSPKYLFRKEGQNVTLSCEQNLNHDAMYWYRQDPGQGLRLIYYSQIVNDFQKGDIAEGYSVSREKKESFPLTVTSAQKNPTAFYLCASTRTVNTEAFFGQGTRLTVV.

The rearrangement uses TRBV6-5 and TRBJ1-1; the TCRdb D gene call, TRBD1, has no DNA to confirm it. CDR3 length equals 12 residues. Germline assignment: CDR1 MNHEY and CDR2 SVGAGI. CDR3 in amino acids: CASSNPGPEAFF.

This clonotype counts as medium-sized by frequency. The gene calls are TRBV7-6 and TRBJ2-1. Per the germline V gene, CDR1 is SGHVS and CDR2 is FNYEAQ. The CDR3 runs to 13 residues. The CDR3 sequence: CASSLDRAGEQFF.

The CDR3 loop reads CSARVGGHSNQPQHF. This chain connects TRBV29-1 to TRBJ1-5. The CDR3 consists of 15 residues. Germline V lookup: CDR1 SQVTM, CDR2 ANQGSEA.

Considering frequency, this clonotype is medium-sized (0.01 to 0.1%). CDR3 residues: CAWSLTNTEAFF. This sequence joins TRBV30 and TRBJ1-1. The V gene's germline CDR1 is GTSNPN and CDR2 SVGIG (reference sequence). The CDR3 is made up of 12 amino acids.

The gene calls are TRBV15 and TRBJ1-5. The V gene's germline CDR1 is LNHNV and CDR2 YYDKDF (reference sequence). The CDR3 contains 15 residues. CDR3 loop: CATSRDPVSNQPQHF.

This chain connects TRBV6-2 or TRBV6-3 to TRBJ1-5. The germline gives CDR1 MNHEY, CDR2 SVGEGT. This CDR3 has 13 residues. The CDR3 region is CASAGDSNQPQHF.

This clonotype is labeled medium-sized based on frequency. The chain has TRBV19 and TRBJ2-1; TCRdb selects TRBD1, and the lack of DNA leaves this call unchecked. Looked up from germline, CDR1 is LNHDA and CDR2 is SQIVND (reference sequence). This CDR3 has 16 residues. CDR3 protein: CASSMGDREAYNEQFF.

V gene TRBV6-5 combines with J gene TRBJ2-5; TCRdb outputs TRBD2, but without DNA this stays unchecked. Germline V gives CDR1 MNHEY, CDR2 SVGAGI. This CDR3 region has 15 residues. This chain's CDR3 is CASSYLSGGSETQYF.

This chain connects TRBV18 to TRBJ2-1. Germline CDR1 reads KGHSH; CDR2 reads LQKENI. CDR3 length: 14 residues. CDR3 sequence reads: CASSPLGRVNEQFF.

This clonotype is labeled medium-sized based on frequency. The chain uses TRBV19 and TRBJ2-3; TCRdb lists TRBD1, though no DNA is available to test this call. The germline CDR1 and CDR2 sequences are LNHDA and SQIVND (reference sequence). This CDR3 has 15 amino acids. The CDR3 spells CASSSKLGAPDTQYF.

This clonotype ranks as medium-sized in terms of frequency. The chain is built from TRBV18 and TRBJ2-5. This CDR3 contains 12 residues. Germline V gene lookup returns CDR1 KGHSH and CDR2 LQKENI. The CDR3 reads CASSAYQETQYF. Full variable domain (remainder filled in from reference TRBV18 and TRBJ2-5): NAGVMQNPRHLVRRRGQEARLRCSPMKGHSHVYWYRQLPEEGLKFMVYLQKENIIDESGMPKERFSAEFPKEGPSILRIQQVVRGDSAAYFCASSAYQETQYFGPGTRLLVL.